The sequence of this T cell receptor (beta chain) was determined in a study of CXCR3-negative and CXCR3-positive naive CD8 T cells. The wider study: Around 140 million TRB reads were obtained overall (about 1.5 +/- 0.3 million per library).

Germline lookup yields CDR1 SGHAT and CDR2 FQNNGV. The length of the CDR3 is 15 residues. Worth noting for this clonotype: Its antigen is not identified.

Via 5' RACE with UMI labels, TRB cDNA libraries were prepared. TCRdb reprocessed the 5' RACE reads, keeping one entry per CDR3 protein, no DNA. Its listing shows tens of thousands of distinct CDR3 sequences. Overall study results and limits: Naive cells positive for CXCR3 carried more hydrophobic TRB CDR3s than CXCR3-negative ones.

This TCR derives from a human donor in good health. Some clones in this sample may be carry-over from other donors' samples. The chain has TRBV11-2 and TRBJ2-5; TCRdb proposes TRBD1, but this gene call is untestable without DNA. Sequencing used naive CXCR3+ CD8+ T cells from blood. The subset denotes: CD45RO-CCR7+CD27+CD95- naive CD8+ T cells expressing CXCR3 (TNR3+). CDR3 sequence: CASSEGQGAPETQYF.